The rows below give T cell receptor beta chains drawn from one sample of a study of OX40 agonist ivuxolimab in advanced cancers. Assay: immunoSEQ multiplex PCR; the TCRdb copy retains only in-frame clones and omits some. Here the sample spans roughly 80,000 clones, 65% to 90% being singletons. The sample in question was CD4+ or CD8+ T cells sorted from blood, obtained in a trial of the OX40 agonist ivuxolimab. Receptors originate from an adult with an advanced solid tumor such as melanoma, head and neck, liver or kidney cancer. Both conserved end residues are part of each CDR3. D genes are given only for firm matches. Only part of the rows carry a size: once, few, many, or a class if the clone is expanded.

length | size | J | V | D | CDR3 | DNA
14 | - | TRBJ1-2 | TRBV15 | - | CATSREQLLSGYTF | TGTGCCACCAGCAGAGAACAGCTACTGAGTGGCTACACCTTC
17 | - | TRBJ2-3 | TRBV11-2 | - | CASSLGGARVGTDTQYF | TGTGCCAGCAGCTTAGGTGGGGCGCGGGTCGGCACAGATACGCAGTATTTT
14 | - | TRBJ2-7 | TRBV7-9 | - | CASSLGHLSYEQYF | TGTGCCAGCAGCTTGGGACACCTCTCCTACGAGCAGTACTTC
15 | - | TRBJ2-5 | TRBV13 | TRBD1 | CASSLVAGGQETQYF | TGTGCCAGCAGCTTAGTTGCAGGGGGTCAAGAGACCCAGTACTTC
15 | - | TRBJ1-3 | TRBV6-6 | - | CASSPSGGSGNTIYF | TGTGCCAGCAGCCCCAGCGGGGGCTCTGGAAACACCATATATTTT
13 | - | TRBJ2-3 | TRBV10-2 | TRBD2 | CASSAGGADTQYF | TGCGCCAGCAGTGCGGGAGGGGCAGATACGCAGTATTTT
13 | few | TRBJ2-2 | TRBV19 | TRBD2 | CASGTSMAGELFF | TGTGCCAGTGGGACTAGCATGGCCGGGGAGCTGTTTTTT
12 | few | TRBJ2-3 | TRBV11-2 | - | CASSLGTDTQYF | TGTGCCAGCAGCTTAGGAACAGATACGCAGTATTTT
16 | once | TRBJ2-5 | TRBV19 | - | CASSIAPGGGGETQYF | TGTGCCAGTAGTATTGCCCCTGGCGGGGGCGGTGAGACCCAGTACTTC
14 | - | TRBJ2-7 | TRBV7-8 | - | CASSLGWSSYEQYF | TGTGCCAGCAGCTTAGGGTGGAGCTCCTACGAGCAGTACTTC
16 | - | TRBJ2-6 | TRBV2 | - | CASKKGLASGANVLTF | TGTGCCAGCAAGAAGGGATTGGCCTCTGGGGCCAACGTCCTGACTTTC
15 | - | TRBJ1-6 | TRBV6-5 | - | CASSSPRGLVSPLHF | TGTGCCAGCAGTTCTCCGAGGGGATTGGTTTCACCCCTCCACTTT
14 | - | TRBJ2-2 | TRBV5-1 | - | CASSGGRESGELFF | TGCGCCAGCAGCGGAGGTCGGGAATCTGGGGAGCTGTTTTTT
15 | - | TRBJ2-5 | TRBV27 | TRBD1 | CASSFSQGVGETQYF | TGTGCCAGCAGTTTTTCGCAGGGGGTCGGGGAGACCCAGTACTTC
13 | once | TRBJ2-5 | TRBV18 | - | CASSAGQRETQYF | TGTGCCAGCTCAGCGGGACAGCGAGAGACCCAGTACTTC
14 | - | TRBJ2-5 | TRBV4-2 | TRBD1 | CASSRIGTVETQYF | TGTGCCAGCAGCCGCATAGGGACAGTAGAGACCCAGTACTTC
13 | - | TRBJ1-2 | TRBV5-1 | - | CASSLGQNYGYTF | TGCGCCAGCAGCTTGGGCCAGAACTATGGCTACACCTTC
15 | - | TRBJ1-1 | TRBV6-1 | - | CASRRDTLMNTEAFF | TGTGCCAGCAGGAGAGACACCCTCATGAACACTGAAGCTTTCTTT
14 | - | TRBJ1-3 | TRBV6-1 | - | CASNPRGAGNTIYF | TGTGCCAGCAATCCCCGGGGAGCTGGAAACACCATATATTTT
16 | - | TRBJ1-2 | TRBV5-6 | - | CASSPNGGGGFYGYTF | TGTGCCAGCAGTCCAAACGGCGGCGGCGGCTTCTATGGCTACACCTTC
15 | - | TRBJ1-5 | TRBV5-8 | - | CASSLVEGRYWPQHF | TGTGCCAGCAGCTTGGTGGAGGGGAGGTATTGGCCCCAGCATTTT
15 | - | TRBJ1-5 | TRBV21-1 | - | CASSKAPGQNQPQHF | TGTGCCAGCAGCAAAGCTCCCGGACAGAATCAGCCCCAGCATTTT
16 | - | TRBJ1-5 | TRBV27 | - | CASRRSGTDFRQPQHF | TGTGCCAGCAGGAGAAGCGGGACGGACTTTCGCCAGCCCCAGCATTTT
16 | - | TRBJ1-5 | TRBV19 | TRBD1 | CASSIGQGALNQPQHF | TGTGCCAGTAGTATCGGACAGGGGGCCCTCAATCAGCCCCAGCATTTT
14 | once | TRBJ1-1 | TRBV5-4 | - | CASSLDFRNTEAFF | TGTGCCAGCAGCTTGGATTTCAGGAACACTGAAGCTTTCTTT
16 | - | TRBJ2-2 | TRBV11-3 | - | CASSSQGGVNTGELFF | TGTGCCAGCAGCTCCCAGGGGGGGGTTAACACCGGGGAGCTGTTTTTT
14 | - | TRBJ1-5 | TRBV4-2 | TRBD1 | CASSQAGGYQPQHF | TGTGCCAGCAGCCAAGCAGGGGGATATCAGCCCCAGCATTTT
15 | - | TRBJ1-5 | TRBV2 | TRBD1 | CASSSRGQGHQPQHF | TGTGCCAGCAGCTCGAGGGGACAGGGACATCAGCCCCAGCATTTT
15 | - | TRBJ1-4 | TRBV7-3 | - | CASSLGRGRPEKLFF | TGTGCCAGCAGCCTAGGCCGAGGGAGGCCTGAAAAACTGTTTTTT
13 | - | TRBJ2-5 | TRBV6-6 | - | CASSRRVGETQYF | TGTGCCAGCAGCCGCAGGGTAGGGGAGACCCAGTACTTC
16 | - | TRBJ2-2 | TRBV4-3 | TRBD1 | CASSQSPGGYTGELFF | TGCGCCAGCAGCCAGAGCCCAGGGGGCTATACCGGGGAGCTGTTTTTT
15 | - | TRBJ2-6 | TRBV7-2 | TRBD1 | CASSPQGTGANVLTF | TGTGCCAGCAGCCCACAGGGGACTGGGGCCAACGTCCTGACTTTC
15 | - | TRBJ2-1 | TRBV7-2 | TRBD2 | CASSSTSGRFNEQFF | TGTGCCAGCAGCTCCACTAGCGGGAGGTTCAATGAGCAGTTCTTC
15 | once | TRBJ1-3 | TRBV5-5 | - | CASRRQAGSGNTIYF | TGTGCCAGCAGGCGACAGGCCGGCTCTGGAAACACCATATATTTT
14 | few | TRBJ2-7 | TRBV27 | TRBD2 | CASRFSGGGYEQYF | TGTGCCAGCAGGTTCTCGGGGGGGGGTTACGAGCAGTACTTC
18 | few | TRBJ2-7 | TRBV11-2 | TRBD1 | CASSPRQGTGQGYYEQYF | TGTGCCAGCAGCCCCAGACAAGGGACGGGACAGGGATATTATGAGCAGTACTTC
15 | - | TRBJ1-5 | TRBV7-8 | - | CASSLAGGREQPQHF | TGTGCCAGCAGCTTGGCGGGGGGACGGGAACAGCCCCAGCATTTT
13 | few | TRBJ1-5 | TRBV30 | - | CAWNSGGNQPQHF | TGTGCCTGGAATTCCGGTGGCAATCAGCCCCAGCATTTT
11 | once | TRBJ2-7 | TRBV20-1 | TRBD2 | CSALAGWEQYF | TGCAGTGCTTTAGCGGGATGGGAGCAGTACTTC
13 | - | TRBJ2-7 | TRBV6-5 | - | CASSEQVTYEQYF | TGTGCCAGCAGTGAACAGGTTACCTACGAGCAGTACTTC
15 | - | TRBJ1-1 | TRBV6-1 | - | CASSSHNTGSPEAFF | TGTGCCAGCAGTTCCCATAATACAGGGAGTCCTGAAGCTTTCTTT
15 | - | TRBJ2-2 | TRBV19 | TRBD2 | CRSSGGRADTGELFF | TGTAGGAGTTCTGGGGGGAGGGCCGACACCGGGGAGCTGTTTTTT
17 | - | TRBJ1-2 | TRBV19 | - | CASSPREDRVGKRGYTF | TGTGCCAGTAGCCCCAGAGAGGACCGGGTAGGGAAGAGAGGCTACACCTTC
14 | - | TRBJ2-1 | TRBV5-6 | - | CASIPTGRANEQFF | TGTGCCAGCATCCCGACAGGGAGGGCCAATGAGCAGTTCTTC
15 | - | TRBJ1-4 | TRBV19 | TRBD1 | CASSSSTGGDEKLFF | TGTGCCAGTAGTTCCTCGACAGGGGGCGACGAAAAACTGTTTTTT
17 | - | TRBJ1-3 | TRBV12-1 | - | CASSFGGIGLSGNTIYF | TGTGCCAGCAGCTTTGGCGGGATAGGGCTTTCTGGAAACACCATATATTTT
13 | - | TRBJ1-3 | TRBV2 | - | CASIEGIADTIYF | TGTGCCAGCATTGAGGGCATCGCGGACACCATATATTTT
14 | - | TRBJ2-5 | TRBV7-2 | TRBD2 | CASSLGLARETQYF | TGTGCCAGCAGCTTAGGACTAGCGCGGGAGACCCAGTACTTC
14 | - | TRBJ2-5 | TRBV10-3 | TRBD1 | CAISEPTGEETQYF | TGTGCCATCAGTGAGCCGACAGGGGAAGAGACCCAGTACTTC
13 | - | TRBJ2-3 | TRBV9 | - | CASNRGGTDTQYF | TGTGCCAGCAACAGGGGGGGGACAGATACGCAGTATTTT